One and the same sample provided the 20 T cell receptor beta chains below, sequenced in a study of T cell repertoires in cytomegalovirus infection. Each CDR3 protein is one row after TCRdb ran MiXCR on the reads. The data hold under 850,000 distinct CDR3 sequences, with 35% observed a single time. Sequences were obtained from PBMCs. These receptors were obtained from a human donor in good health (CMV status not recorded). Some clones in this sample may be carry-over from other donors' samples.

A note on this clonotype: A clone one base away is much larger, so this may be a read error. V and J are TRBV7-1 and TRBJ2-7; 9 bases fit TRBD2. TRBV7-1 is filed as an ORF, its function uncertain. Trimming at V came to 4 bases and at J to 6 bases, leaving 7 bases not matched to a gene. The CDR3 is 14 residues long. CDR3 region: CASSLFLAGTEQYF. CDR3 bases: TGTGCCAGCAGCTTATTCCTAGCGGGAACCGAGCAGTACTTC.

The chain carries TRBV25-1 and TRBJ1-1; no clear D. CDR3 length: 11 amino acids. Per the germline V gene, CDR1 is MGHDK and CDR2 is SYGVNS. The V end was cut by 4 bases, the J end by 6 bases, with 6 bases between. CDR3 protein: CASSVGAEAFF. CDR3 coding DNA: TGTGCCAGCAGTGTCGGGGCTGAAGCTTTCTTT.

The table lists this clonotype with a count of one. The V and J genes are TRBV10-2 and TRBJ1-1; D not certain. Between the trimmed V and J ends, which lost 1 base and 5 bases, there was a span of 5 bases. Germline V lookup: CDR1 WSHSY, CDR2 SAAADI. The length of the CDR3 is 12 residues. CDR3 sequence (DNA): TGCGCCAGCAGTGAGTGGGTAACTGAAGCTTTCTTT. It encodes CASSEWVTEAFF.

On this clonotype: Its ends do not fully match the called genes, so a read error is possible. The CDR3 reads CASSLRLGTANTGELLF. CDR3 DNA sequence: TGTGCCAGCAGTTTAAGGCTGGGGACAGCGAACACCGGGGAGCTGCTTTTT. The rearrangement joins TRBV28 to TRBJ2-2; 7 bases fit TRBD1. CDR3 length: 17 amino acids. Germline loops: CDR1 MDHEN, CDR2 SYDVKM. Using reference TRBV28 and TRBJ2-2 for the parts outside the CDR3, the full variable domain is DVKVTQSSRYLVKRTGEKVFLECVQDMDHENMFWYRQDPGLGLRLIYFSYDVKMKEKGDIPEGYSVSREKKERFSLILESASTNQTSMYLCASSLRLGTANTGELLFGEGSRLTVL.

The V call is TRBV5-1, the J call TRBJ1-1; a possible D gene is TRBD1 (6 bases). There are 16 residues in the CDR3. Trimming took off 4 bases at V and 3 bases at J, with 19 bases between the two ends. In germline, CDR1 is SGHRS, CDR2 YFSETQ. The CDR3 protein is CASSADRLRSYTEAFF. The CDR3 nucleotides are TGCGCCAGCAGCGCGGACAGACTCCGAAGTTACACTGAAGCTTTCTTT.

The table lists this clonotype with a few counts. The rearrangement links TRBV6-1 to TRBJ1-1, with D possibly being TRBD1 (5 bases). Germline CDR1 and CDR2: MNHNS and SASEGT. Trimming left V 8 bases short and J 10 bases short, with 29 bases between. The CDR3 extends over 16 amino acids. The CDR3 reads CASSRLTVRGRGGAFF. The CDR3 nucleotides are TGTGCCAGCTCTAGGTTAACCGTGCGGGGCCGGGGTGGAGCTTTCTTT.

This clonotype was counted between two and nine times. The CDR3 spells CASSKRTGVRAYEQYF. CDR3 nucleotide sequence: TGTGCCAGCAGTAAACGGACAGGGGTTAGGGCCTACGAGCAGTACTTC. The chain carries TRBV28 and TRBJ2-7, with 9 positions matching TRBD1. In germline, CDR1 is MDHEN, CDR2 SYDVKM. J was trimmed by 2 bases and V by 5 bases; bases with no gene match: 10. The length of the CDR3 is 16 residues. The full variable domain, in which reference TRBV28 and TRBJ2-7 provide the parts outside the CDR3, is DVKVTQSSRYLVKRTGEKVFLECVQDMDHENMFWYRQDPGLGLRLIYFSYDVKMKEKGDIPEGYSVSREKKERFSLILESASTNQTSMYLCASSKRTGVRAYEQYFGPGTRLTVT.

J is TRBJ1-2 and V is TRBV28; a possible D gene is TRBD1 (5 bases). V gave up 5 bases and J gave up 8 bases, with 15 bases separating them. The CDR3 runs to 13 residues. The germline V gene has CDR1 MDHEN and CDR2 SYDVKM. CDR3 sequence (DNA): TGTGCCAGCAGTCCCGACAGTGTGGGCGGCTACACCTTC. Translating gives CASSPDSVGGYTF.

Worth noting for this clonotype: The junction departs from germline at one end; a sequencing error may be responsible. The chain links TRBV7-6 to TRBJ2-5; 8 bases align to TRBD1. This CDR3 has 13 residues. The germline V gene has CDR1 SGHVS and CDR2 FNYEAQ. As DNA, the CDR3 is TGTGCTAGCACCCCACAGGGGGGAGAGACCCAGTACTTC. This gives the protein CASTPQGGETQYF.

This sequence joins TRBV5-1 and TRBJ1-4; possibly TRBD1 for D (5 bases). The germline V gene has CDR1 SGHRS and CDR2 YFSETQ. The CDR3 runs to 15 residues. The V and J ends lost 1 base and 6 bases respectively, with 13 bases between them. CDR3 sequence reads: CASSLHTGGYEKLFF. The CDR3 DNA is TGCGCCAGCAGCTTGCACACAGGAGGCTATGAAAAACTGTTTTTT. Together with reference TRBV5-1 and TRBJ1-4, the CDR3 gives the full variable domain: KAGVTQTPRYLIKTRGQQVTLSCSPISGHRSVSWYQQTPGQGLQFLFEYFSETQRNKGNFPGRFSGRQFSNSRSEMNVSTLELGDSALYLCASSLHTGGYEKLFFGSGTQLSVL.

This clonotype was seen only a few times. The rearrangement links TRBV11-2 to TRBJ1-2; D uncertain. The germline V and J ends were trimmed by 5 bases and 3 bases, with 13 bases remaining between them. Germline V gene data show CDR1 as SGHAT and CDR2 as FQNNGV. The CDR3 runs 14 residues. The CDR3 DNA reads as TGTGCCAGCAGCGCTAGTGGGGTGTACTATGGCTACACCTTC. Translated: CASSASGVYYGYTF. The full variable domain, in which reference TRBV11-2 and TRBJ1-2 provide the parts outside the CDR3, is EAGVAQSPRYKIIEKRQSVAFWCNPISGHATLYWYQQILGQGPKLLIQFQNNGVVDDSQLPKDRFSAERLKGVDSTLKIQPAKLEDSAVYLCASSASGVYYGYTFGSGTRLTVV.

The chain recombines TRBV5-1 with TRBJ1-5, with 8 positions matching TRBD1. In germline, CDR1 is SGHRS, CDR2 YFSETQ. The CDR3 consists of 15 residues. The junction had 5 bases not matched to a gene; V was cut back by 0 bases and J by 6 bases. The CDR3 is CASSLEGQGAQPQHF. The CDR3 DNA reads TGCGCCAGCAGCTTGGAAGGGCAGGGGGCTCAGCCCCAGCATTTT.

The chain links TRBV27 to TRBJ2-2, with TRBD2 identical over 11 bases. Germline V gene data show CDR1 as MNHEY and CDR2 as SMNVEV (reference sequence). The V gene end was trimmed by 2 bases and the J gene end by 3 bases; junction bases not matched to a gene: 5. The CDR3 runs 17 residues. The CDR3: CASSLLAGGPHTGELFF. The CDR3 DNA sequence: TGTGCCAGCAGTTTACTAGCGGGGGGACCTCACACCGGGGAGCTGTTTTTT.

The chain links TRBV20-1 to TRBJ1-5; weak D call: TRBD1 (5 bases). V lost 6 bases, J lost 3 bases, and 15 bases lay in between. There are 14 residues in the CDR3. Germline V lookup: CDR1 DFQATT, CDR2 SNEGSKA (reference sequence). CDR3 in amino acids: CSAAVTVTNQPQHF. CDR3 DNA sequence: TGCAGTGCAGCGGTGACAGTTACCAATCAGCCCCAGCATTTT.

This clonotype was counted a few times. The CDR3 loop is CASSFSLGGSHTF. CDR3 coding DNA: TGTGCCAGCAGTTTTTCGTTGGGGGGTTCGCACACCTTC. The rearrangement uses TRBV27 and TRBJ1-2; tentative D call: TRBD1 (5 bases). This CDR3 is 13 amino acids long. Per germline, CDR1 MNHEY and CDR2 SMNVEV (reference sequence). V gave up 3 bases and J gave up 12 bases, with 17 bases separating them.

The J gene is TRBJ2-3, the V gene TRBV12-3 or TRBV12-4; 14 nucleotides align to TRBD2. J was trimmed by 3 bases and V by 5 bases; bases with no gene match: 4. The CDR3 spans 16 residues. Here the CDR3 reads CASSTRTSGRTDTQYF. The DNA of the CDR3 is TGTGCCAGCAGTACGCGGACTAGCGGGAGGACAGATACGCAGTATTTT.

The CDR3 bases are TGTGCCAGCAGACGACAGCGGCGCGAGCAGTACTTC. This translates into CASRRQRREQYF. The chain links TRBV27 to TRBJ2-7; either TRBD1 or TRBD2 may fit D (5 bases each). Germline CDR1 reads MNHEY; CDR2 reads SMNVEV (reference sequence). The CDR3 length is 12 residues. The ends were cut back, 6 bases at V and 6 bases at J, with 12 bases in the middle.

In the case of this clonotype: The germline gene is not matched at one end of the junction; a read error may be the cause. The chain links TRBV12-3 or TRBV12-4 to TRBJ2-3; 11 bases align to TRBD2. This CDR3 is 14 amino acids long. The DNA for the CDR3 is TGTGCAAGCATTAGCGGGGGGGCCTCAGATACGCAGTATTTT. It codes for CASISGGASDTQYF.

V gene TRBV7-4 combines with J gene TRBJ2-1, with TRBD2 matching over 12 bases. The V gene end was trimmed by 5 bases and the J gene end by 7 bases; junction bases not matched to a gene: 9. The CDR3 is made up of 16 amino acids. Germline CDR1 reads SGHVT; CDR2 reads SQSDAQ. The CDR3 DNA is TGTGCCAGCAGCACGAGGACTAGCGGGGTGCGGAATGAGCAGTTCTTC. Protein sequence: CASSTRTSGVRNEQFF.

The genes are TRBV6-1 and TRBJ2-4; a weak D match, TRBD1 (6 bases). The CDR3 runs 16 residues. Germline V gene data show CDR1 as MNHNS and CDR2 as SASEGT. The V end lost 6 bases, the J end lost 0 bases, and 15 bases lay between the germline ends. For the CDR3, the DNA is TGTGCCAGCAGGGAAAGGACAGAACTAGCCAAAAACATTCAGTACTTC. This codes for CASRERTELAKNIQYF.